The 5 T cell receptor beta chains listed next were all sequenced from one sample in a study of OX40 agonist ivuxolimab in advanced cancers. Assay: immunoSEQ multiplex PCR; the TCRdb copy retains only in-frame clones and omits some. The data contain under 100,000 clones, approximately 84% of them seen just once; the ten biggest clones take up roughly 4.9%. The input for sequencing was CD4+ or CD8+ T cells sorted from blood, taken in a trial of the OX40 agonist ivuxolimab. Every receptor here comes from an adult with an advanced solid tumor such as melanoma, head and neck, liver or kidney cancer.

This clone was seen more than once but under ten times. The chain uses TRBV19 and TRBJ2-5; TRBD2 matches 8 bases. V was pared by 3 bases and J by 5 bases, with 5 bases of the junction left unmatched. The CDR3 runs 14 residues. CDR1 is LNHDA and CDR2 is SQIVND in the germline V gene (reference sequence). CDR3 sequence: CASSIYGGAETQYF. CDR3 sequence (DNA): TGTGCCAGTAGTATTTACGGGGGGGCCGAGACCCAGTACTTC.

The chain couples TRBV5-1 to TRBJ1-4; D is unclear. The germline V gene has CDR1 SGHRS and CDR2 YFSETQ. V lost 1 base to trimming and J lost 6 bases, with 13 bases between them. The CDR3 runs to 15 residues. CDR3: CASSLLARAHEKLFF. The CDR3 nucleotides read TGCGCCAGCAGCTTGTTGGCACGAGCTCATGAAAAACTGTTTTTT.

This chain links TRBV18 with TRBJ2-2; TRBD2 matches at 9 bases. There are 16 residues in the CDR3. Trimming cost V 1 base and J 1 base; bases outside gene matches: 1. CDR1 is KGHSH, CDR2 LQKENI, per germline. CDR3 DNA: TGTGCCAGCTCACCACTAGCGGGGGTGAACACCGGGGAGCTGTTTTTT. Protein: CASSPLAGVNTGELFF.

The CDR3 DNA reads TGTGCCAGCAGCCTTGACACTTTCTCCTACAATGAGCAGTTCTTC. Its protein is CASSLDTFSYNEQFF. V gene TRBV4-2 combines with J gene TRBJ2-1; D call uncertain. The germline V gene has CDR1 LGHNA and CDR2 YNFKEQ. The length of the CDR3 is 15 residues. Trimming removed 4 bases at V and 0 bases at J, with 10 bases between.

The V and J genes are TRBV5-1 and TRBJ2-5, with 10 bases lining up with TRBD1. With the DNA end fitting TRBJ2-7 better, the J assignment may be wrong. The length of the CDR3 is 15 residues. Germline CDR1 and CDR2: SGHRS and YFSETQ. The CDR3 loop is CASKPGQGVTNEQYF. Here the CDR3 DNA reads TGCGCCAGCAAACCCGGACAGGGGGTTACTAACGAGCAGTACTTC.